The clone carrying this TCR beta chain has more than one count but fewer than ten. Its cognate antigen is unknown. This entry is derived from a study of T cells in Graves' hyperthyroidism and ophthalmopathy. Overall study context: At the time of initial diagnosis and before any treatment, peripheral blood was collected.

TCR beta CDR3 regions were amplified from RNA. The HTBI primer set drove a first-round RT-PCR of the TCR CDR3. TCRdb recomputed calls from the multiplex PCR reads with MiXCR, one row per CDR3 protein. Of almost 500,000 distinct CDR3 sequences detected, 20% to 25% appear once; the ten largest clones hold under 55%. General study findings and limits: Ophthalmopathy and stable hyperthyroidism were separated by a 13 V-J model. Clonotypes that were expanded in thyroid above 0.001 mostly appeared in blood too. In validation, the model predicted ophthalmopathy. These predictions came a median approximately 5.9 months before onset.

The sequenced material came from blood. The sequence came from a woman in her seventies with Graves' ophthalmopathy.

Here the CDR3 reads CASSIVAGGDYNEQFF. The CDR3 nucleotides are TGTGCCAGTAGTATAGTGGCGGGGGGGGACTACAATGAGCAGTTCTTC. The chain employs TRBV19 and TRBJ2-1, with 9 positions matching TRBD2. Germline loops: CDR1 LNHDA, CDR2 SQIVND (reference sequence). V dropped 1 base and J dropped 3; count of bases not matched to a gene: 4. The CDR3 has 16 residues.